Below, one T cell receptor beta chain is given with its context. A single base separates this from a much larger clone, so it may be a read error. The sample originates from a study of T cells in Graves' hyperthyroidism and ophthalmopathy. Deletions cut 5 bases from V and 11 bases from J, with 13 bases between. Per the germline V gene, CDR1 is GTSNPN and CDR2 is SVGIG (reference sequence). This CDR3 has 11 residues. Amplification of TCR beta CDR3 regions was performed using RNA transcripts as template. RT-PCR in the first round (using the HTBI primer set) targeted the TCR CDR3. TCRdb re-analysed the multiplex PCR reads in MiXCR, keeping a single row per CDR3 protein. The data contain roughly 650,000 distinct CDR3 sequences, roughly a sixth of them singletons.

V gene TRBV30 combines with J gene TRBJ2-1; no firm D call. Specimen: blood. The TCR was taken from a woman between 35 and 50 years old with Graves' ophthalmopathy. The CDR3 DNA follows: TGTGCCTGGGGTTCGTGGGAAAAGCAGTTCTTC. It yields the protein CAWGSWEKQFF.